This TCR beta chain came from a study of response to subunit inactivated influenza vaccine. This clonotype was counted between two and nine times. The antigen is undetermined. Findings of the study overall: After each seasonal influenza vaccination, few new T cells are recruited, the authors suggested.

TCRdb processed the RT-PCR reads anew with MiXCR; each CDR3 protein has one entry. The sample lists 450,000 to 550,000 distinct CDR3 sequences, around 25% occurring once. This TCR was sampled from a man aged 50 to 60 who received an inactivated influenza vaccine. The sample here was CD4+ T cells sorted from PBMCs, taken around 5 days after vaccination.

CDR3 in amino acids: CSVLGSNQPQHF. Written as DNA, the CDR3 is TGCAGCGTTTTAGGTAGCAATCAGCCCCAGCATTTT. The chain uses TRBV29-1 and TRBJ1-5; no definite D call. From germline, CDR1 is SQVTM and CDR2 ANQGSEA. V gave up 5 bases and J gave up 0 bases, with 5 bases separating them. The CDR3 extends over 12 amino acids. Variable domain in full (rest from reference TRBV29-1 and TRBJ1-5): SAVISQKPSRDICQRGTSLTIQCQVDSQVTMMFWYRQQPGQSLTLIATANQGSEATYESGFVIDKFPISRPNLTFSTLTVSNMSPEDSSIYLCSVLGSNQPQHFGDGTRLSIL.